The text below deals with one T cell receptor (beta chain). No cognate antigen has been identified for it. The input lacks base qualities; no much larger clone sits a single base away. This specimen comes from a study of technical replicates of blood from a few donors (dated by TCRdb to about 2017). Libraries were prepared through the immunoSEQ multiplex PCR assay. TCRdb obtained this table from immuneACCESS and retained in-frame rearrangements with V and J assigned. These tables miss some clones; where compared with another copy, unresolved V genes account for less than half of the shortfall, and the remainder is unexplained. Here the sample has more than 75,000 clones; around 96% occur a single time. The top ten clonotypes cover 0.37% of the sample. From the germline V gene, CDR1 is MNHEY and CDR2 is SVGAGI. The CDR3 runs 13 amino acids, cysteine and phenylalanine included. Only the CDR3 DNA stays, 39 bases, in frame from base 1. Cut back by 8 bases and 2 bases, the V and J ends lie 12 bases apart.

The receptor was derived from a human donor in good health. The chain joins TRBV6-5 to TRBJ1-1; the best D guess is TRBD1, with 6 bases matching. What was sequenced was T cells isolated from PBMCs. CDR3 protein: CASRGQRNTEAFF. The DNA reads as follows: TGTGCCAGCCGAGGACAGAGAAACACTGAAGCTTTCTTT.